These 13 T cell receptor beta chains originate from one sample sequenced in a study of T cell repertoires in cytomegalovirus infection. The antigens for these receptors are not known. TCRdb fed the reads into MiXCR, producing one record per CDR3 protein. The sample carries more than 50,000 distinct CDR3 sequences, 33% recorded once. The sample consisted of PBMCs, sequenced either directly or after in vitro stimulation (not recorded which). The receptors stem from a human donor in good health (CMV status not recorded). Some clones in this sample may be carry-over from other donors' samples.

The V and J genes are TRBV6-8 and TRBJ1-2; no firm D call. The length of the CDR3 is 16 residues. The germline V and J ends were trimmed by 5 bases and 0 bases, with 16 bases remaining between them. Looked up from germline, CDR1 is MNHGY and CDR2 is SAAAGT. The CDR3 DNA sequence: TGTGCCAGCAGTACCCATGGCAGTCCTTCTAACTATGGCTACACCTTC. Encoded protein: CASSTHGSPSNYGYTF.

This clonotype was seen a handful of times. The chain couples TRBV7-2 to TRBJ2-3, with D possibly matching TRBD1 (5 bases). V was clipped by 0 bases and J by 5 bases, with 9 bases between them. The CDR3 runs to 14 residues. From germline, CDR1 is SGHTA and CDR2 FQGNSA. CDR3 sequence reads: CASSLATDLDTQYF. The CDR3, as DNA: TGTGCCAGCAGCTTAGCGACAGATCTAGATACGCAGTATTTT.

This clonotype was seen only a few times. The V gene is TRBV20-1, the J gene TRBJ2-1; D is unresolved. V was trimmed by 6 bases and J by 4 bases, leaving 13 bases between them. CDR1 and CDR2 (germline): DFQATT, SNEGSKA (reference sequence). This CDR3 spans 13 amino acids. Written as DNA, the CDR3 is TGCAGTGCCTTTCCGGGTCTTTACAATGAGCAGTTCTTC. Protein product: CSAFPGLYNEQFF.

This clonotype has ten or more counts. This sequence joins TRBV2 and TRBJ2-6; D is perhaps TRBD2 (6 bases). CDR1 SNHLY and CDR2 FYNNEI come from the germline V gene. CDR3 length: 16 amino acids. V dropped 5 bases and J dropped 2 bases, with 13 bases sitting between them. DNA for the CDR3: TGTGCCAGCAGTTCCTTGGGCGGGGCTGGGGCCAACGTCCTGACTTTC. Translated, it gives CASSSLGGAGANVLTF.

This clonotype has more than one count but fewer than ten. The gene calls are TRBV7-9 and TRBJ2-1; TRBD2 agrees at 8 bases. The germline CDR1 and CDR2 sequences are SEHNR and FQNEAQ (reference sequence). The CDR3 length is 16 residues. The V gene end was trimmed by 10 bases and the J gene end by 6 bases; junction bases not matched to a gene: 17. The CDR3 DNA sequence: TGTGCCATCGGGGGAAGCGGGGGTCCTCCCAGCAATGAGCAGTTCTTC. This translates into CAIGGSGGPPSNEQFF. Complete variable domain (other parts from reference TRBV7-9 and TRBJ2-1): DTGVSQNPRHKITKRGQNVTFRCDPISEHNRLYWYRQTLGQGPEFLTYFQNEAQLEKSRLLSDRFSAERPKGSFSTLEIQRTEQGDSAMYLCAIGGSGGPPSNEQFFGPGTRLTVL.

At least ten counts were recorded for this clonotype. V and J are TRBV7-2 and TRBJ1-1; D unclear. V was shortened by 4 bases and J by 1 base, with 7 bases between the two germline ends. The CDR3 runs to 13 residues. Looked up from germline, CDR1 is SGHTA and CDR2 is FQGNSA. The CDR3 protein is CASSSSRNTEAFF. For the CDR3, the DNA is TGTGCCAGCAGCTCGAGTCGGAACACTGAAGCTTTCTTT. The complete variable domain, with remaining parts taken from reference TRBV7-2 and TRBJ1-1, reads GAGVSQSPSNKVTEKGKDVELRCDPISGHTALYWYRQSLGQGLEFLIYFQGNSAPDKSGLPSDRFSAERTGGSVSTLTIQRTQQEDSAVYLCASSSSRNTEAFFGQGTRLTVV.

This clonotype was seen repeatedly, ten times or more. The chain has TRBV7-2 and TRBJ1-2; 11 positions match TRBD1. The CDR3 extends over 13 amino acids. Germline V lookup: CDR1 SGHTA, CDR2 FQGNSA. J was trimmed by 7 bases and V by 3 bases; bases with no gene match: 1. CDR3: CASSLDRGRGYTF. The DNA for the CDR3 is TGTGCCAGCAGCTTGGACAGGGGGCGTGGCTACACCTTC.

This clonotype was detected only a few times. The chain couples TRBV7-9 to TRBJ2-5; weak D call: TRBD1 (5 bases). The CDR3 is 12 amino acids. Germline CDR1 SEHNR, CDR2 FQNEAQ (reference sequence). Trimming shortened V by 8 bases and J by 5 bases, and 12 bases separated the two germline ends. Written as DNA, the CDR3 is TGTGCCAGCCGACAGTTGGATGAGACCCAGTACTTC. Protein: CASRQLDETQYF.

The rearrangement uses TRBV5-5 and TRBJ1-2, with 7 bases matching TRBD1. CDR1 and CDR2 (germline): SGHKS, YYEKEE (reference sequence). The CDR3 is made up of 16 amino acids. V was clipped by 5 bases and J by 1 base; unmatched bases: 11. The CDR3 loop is CASSSTPGTVNYGYTF. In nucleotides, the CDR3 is TGTGCCAGCAGTTCTACCCCCGGGACAGTTAACTATGGCTACACCTTC.

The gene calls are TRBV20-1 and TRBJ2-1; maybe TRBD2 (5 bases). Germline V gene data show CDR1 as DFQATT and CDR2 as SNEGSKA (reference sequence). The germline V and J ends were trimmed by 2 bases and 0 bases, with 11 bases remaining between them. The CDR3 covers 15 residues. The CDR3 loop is CSARSFRDSYNEQFF. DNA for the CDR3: TGCAGTGCTAGATCCTTCCGGGACTCCTACAATGAGCAGTTCTTC.

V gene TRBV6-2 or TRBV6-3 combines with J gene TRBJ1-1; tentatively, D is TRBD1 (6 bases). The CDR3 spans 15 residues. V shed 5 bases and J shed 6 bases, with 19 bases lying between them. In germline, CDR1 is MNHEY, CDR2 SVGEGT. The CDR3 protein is CASSRMNRVLAEAFF. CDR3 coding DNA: TGTGCCAGCAGTCGTATGAACAGGGTTTTGGCTGAAGCTTTCTTT.

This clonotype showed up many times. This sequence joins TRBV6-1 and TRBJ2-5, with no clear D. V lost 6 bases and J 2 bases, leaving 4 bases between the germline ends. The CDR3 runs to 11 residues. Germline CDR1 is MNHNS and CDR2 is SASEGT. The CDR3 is CASRRQETQYF. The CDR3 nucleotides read TGTGCCAGCAGACGACAAGAGACCCAGTACTTC.

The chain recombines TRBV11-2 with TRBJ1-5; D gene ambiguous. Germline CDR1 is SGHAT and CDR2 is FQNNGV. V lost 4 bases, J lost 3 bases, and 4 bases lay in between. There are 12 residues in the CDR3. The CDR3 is CASSYLNQPQHF. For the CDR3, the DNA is TGTGCCAGCAGCTATCTCAATCAGCCCCAGCATTTT.